Below are 19 T cell receptor beta chains sequenced from a single sample in a study of cytomegalovirus exposure and HLA in healthy donors. The primer mix had 60 Vbeta and 13 Jbeta primers. The protocol was immunoSEQ multiplex PCR, while the TCRdb copy is restricted to in-frame clones and leaves out a portion. Of about 200,000 clones in the sample, roughly 77% are singletons; the top ten hold approximately 0.4%. Material: PBMCs. All receptors come from a male donor in good health and CMV-seropositive.

The chain employs TRBV5-6 and TRBJ1-2, with TRBD1 matching over 7 bases. V gave up 4 bases and J gave up 6 bases; unmatched junction bases: 6. The germline V gene encodes CDR1 SGHDT and CDR2 YYEEEE. This CDR3 region has 13 residues. CDR3 bases: TGTGCCAGCAGCCCGGACAGGACCCATGGCTACACCTTC. Protein sequence: CASSPDRTHGYTF.

The V gene is TRBV11-1, the J gene TRBJ2-5; TRBD2 matches at 8 bases. The CDR3 has 14 amino acids. From germline, CDR1 is SGHAT and CDR2 FQDESV (reference sequence). J was trimmed by 11 bases and V by 4 bases; bases with no gene match: 12. The CDR3 sequence is CASSWGGRSEEQYF. CDR3 coding DNA: TGTGCCAGCAGCTGGGGCGGGAGGTCTGAAGAGCAGTACTTC.

In the case of this clone: Its ends do not fully match the called genes, so a read error is possible. V and J are TRBV5-1 and TRBJ1-4; 10 bases align to TRBD1. CDR1 is SGHRS and CDR2 is YFSETQ in the germline V gene. This CDR3 contains 15 residues. CDR3 nucleotides: TGCGCCAGCAGGTTGGAGGGACAGGGGTACGAAAAACTGTTTTTT. Its protein is CASRLEGQGYEKLFF.

The genes are TRBV7-2 and TRBJ1-5; the match to TRBD1 covers 8 bases. The CDR3 sequence is 14 residues long. CDR1 and CDR2 from the germline V gene are SGHTA and FQGNSA. The V gene end was trimmed by 5 bases and the J gene end by 7 bases; junction bases not matched to a gene: 7. The CDR3 DNA follows: TGTGCCAGCAGCCTAATAGGACAGGGCCAGCCCCAGCATTTT. It encodes CASSLIGQGQPQHF.

The V and J genes are TRBV30 and TRBJ2-1; a weak D match, TRBD1 (6 bases). This CDR3 has 13 amino acids. With 0 bases removed from V and 9 bases from J, the gap between germline ends came to 12 bases. Germline assignment: CDR1 GTSNPN and CDR2 SVGIG (reference sequence). This chain's CDR3 is CAWSVGDTGEQFF. The CDR3 DNA reads TGTGCCTGGAGTGTTGGGGACACGGGTGAGCAGTTCTTC.

The chain is built from TRBV2 and TRBJ1-1; 8 positions agree with TRBD1. The CDR3 sequence is 14 residues long. Germline V gene data show CDR1 as SNHLY and CDR2 as FYNNEI. V trimming: 6 bases; J trimming: 1 base; junction bases outside the gene matches: 4. CDR3: CASRGGQANTEAFF. CDR3 coding DNA: TGTGCCAGCAGGGGGGGACAGGCGAACACTGAAGCTTTCTTT.

V usage is TRBV27 and J usage is TRBJ2-2; D may be TRBD2 (5 bases). The CDR3 totals 14 residues. V lost 2 bases to trimming and J lost 5 bases, with 9 bases between them. Germline loops: CDR1 MNHEY, CDR2 SMNVEV (reference sequence). The CDR3 here is CASSLQLATGELFF. The CDR3, as DNA: TGTGCCAGCAGTTTACAGTTAGCGACCGGGGAGCTGTTTTTT.

This clone was seen more than once but under ten times. The chain recombines TRBV28 with TRBJ1-2; no clear D gene. V lost 5 bases and J lost 8, with 12 bases in between. The CDR3 is 12 amino acids. Germline CDR1 reads MDHEN; CDR2 reads SYDVKM. This CDR3 reads CASSPRKPGYTF. The DNA of the CDR3 is TGTGCCAGCAGTCCACGAAAGCCGGGCTACACCTTC.

The table lists this clone with a count of one. The V call is TRBV5-6, the J call TRBJ2-7; 9 bases line up with TRBD1. V lost 5 bases, J lost 2 bases, and 5 bases stayed unmatched. CDR1 is SGHDT, CDR2 YYEEEE, per germline. The CDR3 extends over 14 amino acids. CDR3 residues: CASRTNRGPYEQYF. The CDR3 region has the DNA TGTGCCAGCAGGACGAACAGGGGGCCCTACGAGCAGTACTTC.

The genes are TRBV7-6 and TRBJ2-6, with D hard to call. In germline, CDR1 is SGHVS, CDR2 FNYEAQ. The CDR3 contains 15 residues. V was shortened by 1 base and J by 0 bases, with 4 bases between the two germline ends. Here the CDR3 reads CASSLVDSGANVLTF. Here the CDR3 DNA reads TGTGCCAGCAGCTTAGTAGACTCTGGGGCCAACGTCCTGACTTTC.

V usage is TRBV7-9 and J usage is TRBJ1-1; D ambiguous. Germline CDR1 and CDR2: SEHNR and FQNEAQ (reference sequence). The V end was cut by 0 bases, the J end by 8 bases, with 10 bases between. The CDR3 spans 13 residues. The DNA for the CDR3 is TGTGCCAGCAGCTTAGCTTACGTTAGAGAAGCTTTCTTT. Translated, it gives CASSLAYVREAFF.

This rearrangement joins TRBV7-2 to TRBJ1-2; 9 nucleotides agree with TRBD1. Trimming cost V 3 bases and J 6 bases; bases outside gene matches: 5. This CDR3 is 14 amino acids long. Germline V gene data show CDR1 as SGHTA and CDR2 as FQGNSA. The CDR3 DNA follows: TGTGCCAGCAGCTTGGGACAGGGTTCGGATGGCTACACCTTC. It translates to CASSLGQGSDGYTF.

The chain is built from TRBV4-1 and TRBJ1-1; the match to TRBD1 covers 9 bases. The length of the CDR3 is 14 residues. V was pared by 3 bases and J by 4 bases, with 3 bases of the junction left unmatched. CDR1 MGHRA and CDR2 YSYEKL come from the germline V gene. In DNA form, the CDR3 reads TGCGCCAGCAGCCAGACAGGGGGTGGCACTGAAGCTTTCTTT. Its translation is CASSQTGGGTEAFF.

This clone appeared once. This chain uses TRBV7-2 with TRBJ1-6, with a tentative D call TRBD1 (6 bases). This CDR3 contains 15 residues. Per germline, CDR1 SGHTA and CDR2 FQGNSA. Trimming took 5 bases from V and 4 from J, leaving 12 bases between them. Written as DNA, the CDR3 is TGTGCCAGCAGCCCTCGACAGGTTTATAATTCACCCCTCCACTTT. Its translation: CASSPRQVYNSPLHF.

CDR3 sequence reads: CASSQGTGETNEQFF. The CDR3 region has the DNA TGCGCCAGCAGCCAGGGGACAGGGGAAACGAATGAGCAGTTCTTC. The gene calls are TRBV4-3 and TRBJ2-1; 10 bases match TRBD1. The trim removed 3 bases at V and 7 bases at J, leaving 6 bases unmatched. Per germline, CDR1 LGHNA and CDR2 YSLEER. This CDR3 has 15 amino acids.

The chain employs TRBV9 and TRBJ1-4, with D possibly TRBD1 on 5 matching bases. This CDR3 has 16 amino acids. Trimming took 3 bases from V and 4 from J, leaving 16 bases between them. In germline, CDR1 is SGDLS, CDR2 YYNGEE. CDR3: CASSAYVGGFNEKLFF. In nucleotides, the CDR3 is TGTGCCAGCAGCGCATACGTCGGGGGGTTTAATGAAAAACTGTTTTTT.

The V gene is TRBV4-1, the J gene TRBJ2-6, with 9 positions matching TRBD1. The CDR3 is 21 residues long. J lost 2 bases, V lost 1 base, and 15 bases had no gene match. Germline V gene lookup returns CDR1 MGHRA and CDR2 YSYEKL. The CDR3, as DNA: TGCGCCAGCAGCCAAGTTCCAGATGTTCCGGGACAGGGAGCTGGGGCCAACGTCCTGACTTTC. This sequence encodes CASSQVPDVPGQGAGANVLTF.

The V gene is TRBV4-2, the J gene TRBJ2-5, with TRBD1 identical over 12 bases. Losses at the gene ends were 3 bases for V and 4 bases for J; bases not matched to a gene: 9. This CDR3 is 17 amino acids long. Germline V lookup: CDR1 LGHNA, CDR2 YNFKEQ. CDR3 nucleotide sequence: TGTGCCAGCAGCCAGGGGACCGGGACAGGGGGCTCAGAGACCCAGTACTTC. Translating gives CASSQGTGTGGSETQYF.

The J gene is TRBJ1-6, the V gene TRBV7-2; 9 bases map to TRBD1. The length of the CDR3 is 19 residues. The germline V gene encodes CDR1 SGHTA and CDR2 FQGNSA. Unmatched junction bases numbered 18, after V lost 5 bases and J lost 7 bases. The CDR3 nucleotides are TGTGCCAGCAGCCGATCACAGGGGGCGACTTGGGGGGGGAATTCACCCCTCCACTTT. Its protein product is CASSRSQGATWGGNSPLHF.